The 21 T cell receptor beta chains listed next were all sequenced from one sample in a study of T cells in Graves' hyperthyroidism and ophthalmopathy (dated by TCRdb to about 2019). Receptors were amplified or captured by multiplex PCR. Data came from an Illumina HiSeq 2000. The TCR beta CDR3 regions were amplified from the RNA transcripts. The TCR CDR3 was subjected to a first round of RT-PCR using the HTBI primer set and the Qiagen OneStep RT-PCR kit. TCRdb reprocessed the public reads (quality trimming at Q25 with fastp, clone calling with MiXCR) and kept in-frame beta chains. Identical CDR3 protein sequences are pooled into one entry, listed with their most common genes and DNA. This sample lists fewer than 750,000 distinct CDR3 sequences; around 15% were detected once. The ten largest account for around 13% of the sample. The source material was blood. These TCRs come from a woman aged 50 to 60 with Graves' ophthalmopathy.

This clonotype came up many times. The V and J genes are TRBV30 and TRBJ2-5; no clear D gene. This CDR3 is 15 amino acids long. Germline CDR1 reads GTSNPN; CDR2 reads SVGIG (reference sequence). Trimming removed 5 bases at V and 1 base at J, with 17 bases between. CDR3 residues: CAWAPGPTLQETQYF. CDR3 sequence (DNA): TGTGCCTGGGCTCCGGGCCCGACACTCCAAGAGACCCAGTACTTC. Variable domain in full (rest from reference TRBV30 and TRBJ2-5): SQTIHQWPATLVQPVGSPLSLECTVEGTSNPNLYWYRQAAGRGLQLLFYSVGIGQISSEVPQNLSASRPQDRQFILSSKKLLLSDSGFYLCAWAPGPTLQETQYFGPGTRLLVL.

The chain couples TRBV10-3 to TRBJ2-2; 16 positions agree with TRBD2. Germline trimming cut 6 bases from V and 5 bases from J; bases unmatched to any gene: 6. The CDR3 loop spans 17 amino acids. Germline CDR1 ENHRY, CDR2 SYGVKD. CDR3 bases: TGTGCCATCAGACTAACGGGACTAGCGGGAGGGACCGGGGAGCTGTTTTTT. The encoded protein is CAIRLTGLAGGTGELFF.

Ten or more counts support this clonotype. This sequence joins TRBV7-2 and TRBJ2-7; TRBD2 aligns across 9 bases. Germline V gene lookup returns CDR1 SGHTA and CDR2 FQGNSA. The CDR3 runs to 14 residues. J lost 2 bases, V lost 4 bases, and 3 bases had no gene match. The DNA for the CDR3 is TGTGCCAGCAGCTCCAGACTAGCGGCCTACGAGCAGTACTTC. Protein: CASSSRLAAYEQYF.

This clonotype was recorded at least ten times. V is TRBV2 and J is TRBJ1-1; D perhaps matches TRBD1 (6 bases). There are 13 residues in the CDR3. Germline V lookup: CDR1 SNHLY, CDR2 FYNNEI. The germline V and J ends were trimmed by 7 bases and 4 bases, with 13 bases remaining between them. For the CDR3, the DNA is TGTGCCAGCAACGACAGGCCCTTCACTGAAGCTTTCTTT. Protein sequence: CASNDRPFTEAFF. The whole variable domain, remainder taken from reference TRBV2 and TRBJ1-1, is EPEVTQTPSHQVTQMGQEVILRCVPISNHLYFYWYRQILGQKVEFLVSFYNNEISEKSEIFDDQFSVERPDGSNFTLKIRSTKLEDSAMYFCASNDRPFTEAFFGQGTRLTVV.

About this clonotype: This may be a read error, as it is one base from a much larger clone. This chain uses TRBV7-9 with TRBJ1-2; 9 nucleotides agree with TRBD1. V trimming: 5 bases; J trimming: 9 bases; junction bases outside the gene matches: 13. CDR1 SEHNR and CDR2 FQNEAQ come from the germline V gene (reference sequence). The CDR3 is 15 amino acids. The CDR3 sequence: CASSPRGGQGKRYTF. The CDR3 nucleotides are TGTGCCAGCAGCCCTAGAGGGGGACAGGGTAAACGCTACACCTTC.

Ten or more counts support this clonotype. V and J are TRBV10-3 and TRBJ1-1; D call uncertain. Trimming removed 2 bases at V and 4 bases at J, with 20 bases between. This CDR3 has 17 amino acids. CDR1 is ENHRY, CDR2 SYGVKD, per germline. The CDR3 sequence is CAISEGLGFLERTEAFF. CDR3 coding DNA: TGTGCCATCAGTGAGGGACTTGGGTTTCTGGAGCGCACTGAAGCTTTCTTT.

The chain has TRBV6-2 or TRBV6-3 and TRBJ2-5, with 12 bases that match TRBD2. J gave up 1 base and V 5 bases, and 8 bases lay outside the gene matches. The germline V gene encodes CDR1 MNHEY and CDR2 SVGEGT. CDR3 length: 17 residues. Here the CDR3 reads CASSKSGLAGTQETQYF. CDR3 DNA: TGTGCCAGCAGTAAAAGTGGACTAGCGGGAACCCAAGAGACCCAGTACTTC.

This clonotype was observed a handful of times. V gene TRBV5-1 combines with J gene TRBJ2-7, with D possibly matching TRBD1 (5 bases). The germline V and J ends were trimmed by 0 bases and 0 bases, with 13 bases remaining between them. CDR1 is SGHRS and CDR2 is YFSETQ in the germline V gene. The CDR3 is made up of 16 amino acids. The CDR3 loop reads CASSLGQGIYSYEQYF. The CDR3 DNA reads TGCGCCAGCAGCTTGGGTCAGGGTATTTACTCCTACGAGCAGTACTTC.

As regards this clonotype: Germline and junction disagree at one end, which may indicate a read error. The genes are TRBV6-4 and TRBJ2-1, with 8 bases identical to TRBD1. Germline V CDR1 and CDR2: MRHNA, SNTAGT. The CDR3 is 14 residues long. The CDR3: CAGREGQAYNEQFF. DNA for the CDR3: TGTGCCGGCAGAGAGGGACAGGCCTACAATGAGCAGTTCTTC.

This clonotype was detected ten times or more. The chain employs TRBV2 and TRBJ2-2; 9 bases line up with TRBD1. The CDR3 is made up of 20 amino acids. Germline V gene data show CDR1 as SNHLY and CDR2 as FYNNEI. With 3 bases clipped from V and 0 bases from J, the junction kept 14 bases outside the gene matches. For the CDR3, the DNA is TGTGCCAGCAGTGACGGGGGACAGGGCGCCGGGGTGACGAACACCGGGGAGCTGTTTTTT. Translating gives CASSDGGQGAGVTNTGELFF.

The chain combines TRBV14 with TRBJ2-3, with TRBD1 matching over 9 bases. V was pared by 5 bases and J by 2 bases, with 8 bases of the junction left unmatched. This CDR3 region has 16 residues. Germline assignment: CDR1 SGHDN and CDR2 FVKESK. CDR3 protein: CASSTRTGVITDTQYF. The CDR3 bases are TGTGCCAGCAGCACCCGGACAGGGGTGATCACAGATACGCAGTATTTT.

In this sample, this clonotype turned up many times. This chain uses TRBV12-3 or TRBV12-4 with TRBJ2-4; 10 nucleotides agree with TRBD2. V shed 5 bases and J 1 base; nucleotides not matched to a gene: 8. The CDR3 sequence is 17 residues long. The CDR3 spells CASSHALSGRAKNIQYF. The CDR3 DNA follows: TGTGCCAGCAGTCACGCTCTTAGCGGGAGGGCCAAAAACATTCAGTACTTC.

The sample holds a few counts of this clonotype. This rearrangement joins TRBV12-3 or TRBV12-4 to TRBJ2-7; D call uncertain. This CDR3 is 12 amino acids long. V dropped 4 bases and J dropped 7 bases, with 11 bases sitting between them. CDR3: CASSWIRTEQYF. CDR3 nucleotide sequence: TGTGCCAGCAGTTGGATCCGGACGGAGCAGTACTTC.

The J gene is TRBJ2-1, the V gene TRBV20-1, with a possible D match to TRBD2 (5 bases). CDR1 is DFQATT and CDR2 is SNEGSKA in the germline V gene (reference sequence). The CDR3 length is 14 residues. The V gene lost 2 bases and the J gene lost 3 bases, with 11 bases spanning the gap. CDR3 amino acids: CSARWQLDYNEQFF. CDR3 sequence (DNA): TGCAGTGCTAGATGGCAACTAGACTACAATGAGCAGTTCTTC.

This clonotype was recorded a few times. The gene calls are TRBV13 and TRBJ1-5; D is undetermined. Germline values: CDR1 PRHDT, CDR2 FYEKMQ (reference sequence). V was clipped by 7 bases and J by 6 bases, with 25 bases between them. This CDR3 contains 17 residues. CDR3 nucleotides: TGTGCCAGCACCGTGATCAAAAGGGTCACGGTGGGTCAGCCCCAGCATTTT. Translation gives CASTVIKRVTVGQPQHF.

This clonotype appeared a few times. The J gene is TRBJ2-3, the V gene TRBV5-1; TRBD2 is a possible D gene (6 bases). CDR3 length: 14 amino acids. Germline CDR1 SGHRS, CDR2 YFSETQ. Trimming shortened V by 4 bases and J by 4 bases, and 13 bases separated the two germline ends. CDR3: CASSADGEADTQYF. The CDR3 coding sequence is TGCGCCAGCAGCGCGGACGGGGAGGCAGATACGCAGTATTTT.

The V call is TRBV30, the J call TRBJ1-4, with a possible D match to TRBD1 (5 bases). Germline CDR1 GTSNPN, CDR2 SVGIG (reference sequence). V was pared by 0 bases and J by 2 bases, with 10 bases between. This CDR3 has 15 residues. In nucleotides, the CDR3 is TGTGCCTGGAGTGTACGAAGGGGTACTAATGAAAAACTGTTTTTT. Protein: CAWSVRRGTNEKLFF.

The V call is TRBV5-5, the J call TRBJ1-2, with D unclear. The CDR3 runs 12 residues. Trimming cost V 5 bases and J 5 bases, with 10 bases left between them. Germline-derived CDR1 and CDR2 are SGHKS and YYEKEE (reference sequence). CDR3: CASSFQNYGYTF. For the CDR3, the DNA is TGTGCCAGCAGTTTCCAGAATTATGGCTACACCTTC.

A word on this clonotype: This sequence may be a read error, since a much larger clone differs from it by one base. This rearrangement joins TRBV6-5 to TRBJ1-1; unclear D gene. This CDR3 contains 13 residues. Deletions cut 0 bases from V and 9 bases from J, with 11 bases between. Germline V lookup: CDR1 MNHEY, CDR2 SVGAGI. The CDR3 DNA sequence: TGTGCCAGCAGTTACTCGACCGGGTCTAAAGCTTTCTTT. Translating gives CASSYSTGSKAFF.

In its sample, this clonotype was seen a few times. The chain joins TRBV20-1 to TRBJ2-5; 8 nucleotides align to TRBD2. Trimming removed 0 bases from V and 1 base from J; junction bases left unmatched: 7. The CDR3 is made up of 16 amino acids. Germline CDR1 and CDR2: DFQATT and SNEGSKA (reference sequence). The DNA of the CDR3 is TGCAGTGCTAGAGATTTTCGAACTAGCGGCCAAGAGACCCAGTACTTC. Translating gives CSARDFRTSGQETQYF.

The CDR3 DNA reads TGTGCCAGCAGTGACGGGAGAGTGGACAGGGGGGACAATGAGCAGTTCTTC. Its protein product is CASSDGRVDRGDNEQFF. The rearrangement links TRBV2 to TRBJ2-1; 10 bases are shared with TRBD1. CDR1 and CDR2 (germline): SNHLY, FYNNEI. The J segment lost 5 bases and the V segment lost 3 bases, leaving 10 bases of the junction unmatched. CDR3 length: 17 residues.